The 6 T cell receptor beta chains below come from one sample, sequenced in a study of blood T cells in healthy people across ages. A second PCR of 7 to 11 cycles used a sample-barcoded 5' primer and a J-beta primer mix. TCRdb analysed the 5' RACE reads with MiXCR anew, one entry per CDR3 protein. Of around 1.1 million distinct CDR3 sequences listed, more than 30% are singletons. The sequenced material came from blood. These receptors all come from a man aged 18 to 30 in good health.

This clonotype was seen a handful of times. The J gene is TRBJ1-2, the V gene TRBV10-3; 9 nucleotides match TRBD1. Germline V gives CDR1 ENHRY, CDR2 SYGVKD. The V and J ends lost 10 bases and 5 bases, in that order; junction bases with no gene match: 2. The CDR3 is made up of 11 amino acids. CDR3 nucleotide sequence: TGTGCCACCGGGACAGGGTATGGCTACACCTTC. Its translation is CATGTGYGYTF.

This clonotype was seen repeatedly, ten times or more. V usage is TRBV5-1 and J usage is TRBJ2-1; 9 positions match TRBD2. The CDR3 is made up of 15 amino acids. Trimming at V came to 4 bases and at J to 4 bases, leaving 6 bases not matched to a gene. Looked up from germline, CDR1 is SGHRS and CDR2 is YFSETQ. The CDR3 protein is CASSKSGGSYNEQFF. The CDR3 DNA reads as TGCGCCAGCAGCAAAAGCGGGGGGTCTTACAATGAGCAGTTCTTC.

The chain is built from TRBV6-2 or TRBV6-3 and TRBJ1-2; D gene unclear. Germline-derived CDR1 and CDR2 are MNHEY and SVGEGT. This CDR3 spans 12 amino acids. V gave up 6 bases and J gave up 5 bases, with 10 bases separating them. CDR3 in amino acids: CASRERSYGYTF. The CDR3 DNA reads TGTGCCAGCAGGGAACGGTCGTATGGCTACACCTTC.

V and J are TRBV20-1 and TRBJ1-4, with D tentatively TRBD1 (5 bases). Looked up from germline, CDR1 is DFQATT and CDR2 is SNEGSKA (reference sequence). Trimming pared 6 bases from V and 0 bases from J, leaving 11 bases between. This CDR3 has 14 amino acids. CDR3 region: CSAPGPTTNEKLFF. The DNA of the CDR3 is TGCAGTGCGCCGGGACCGACAACTAATGAAAAACTGTTTTTT.

Only a few counts were recorded for this clonotype. The chain joins TRBV2 to TRBJ2-3; no clear D gene. Per germline, CDR1 SNHLY and CDR2 FYNNEI. This CDR3 has 13 residues. V lost 3 bases, J lost 2 bases, and 6 bases lay in between. The CDR3 DNA follows: TGTGCCAGCAGTGATTGGTCCACAGATACGCAGTATTTT. Translated: CASSDWSTDTQYF.

The chain employs TRBV3-1 and TRBJ1-5; D is undetermined. Germline V gene lookup returns CDR1 LGHDT and CDR2 YNNKEL (reference sequence). The V gene lost 2 bases and the J gene lost 7 bases, with 6 bases spanning the gap. The CDR3 consists of 12 residues. The CDR3 region has the DNA TGTGCCAGCAGCCAACTCGACCAGCCCCAGCATTTT. Translated, it gives CASSQLDQPQHF.